This T cell receptor (beta chain) derives from a study of regulatory T cells in long-lasting Graves disease. The CDR3 spans 13 residues. V gave up 3 bases and J gave up 2 bases, with 10 bases separating them. Per germline, CDR1 GTSNPN and CDR2 SVGIG (reference sequence). With iRepertoire HTBI primers and Arm-PCR of CDR3 regions, TCR beta libraries were built. MiXCR, applied by TCRdb to the multiplex PCR reads, yields one record per CDR3 protein. The data show about 310,000 distinct CDR3 sequences, under 25% seen once. This clonotype was seen ten or more times. The antigen is undetermined. Described time point: persistent/refractory GD, antithyroid drugs over 5 years with positive TRAb. PBMCs provided the RNA from which the TCR library was made. From each patient, nine milliliters of peripheral blood was drawn and collected into an EDTA anticoagulant tube. Notes on the study in general: The small sample size may have reduced accuracy. TRBV28, TRBJ1-2 and TRBJ2-5 were favored in persistent disease.

This rearrangement joins TRBV30 to TRBJ2-5; D is ambiguous. This receptor was obtained from a female donor with Graves disease. This sample comprised peripheral blood mononuclear cells (PBMCs), obtained when the disease was refractory, from a patient treated with antithyroid drugs. The CDR3 region is CAWSWGGQETQYF. The CDR3 nucleotides read TGTGCCTGGAGCTGGGGTGGGCAAGAGACCCAGTACTTC.